This entry lists 24 T cell receptor beta chains sequenced from one sample in a study of identical twins (dated by TCRdb to 2016 to 2017). The library was prepared using 5' RACE. The run used an Illumina HiSeq 2000. Using fastp trimming at Q25 and MiXCR clonotype assembly, TCRdb reanalyzed the public sequencing data and kept in-frame beta chains. Rows are unified per CDR3 protein, each entry keeping the most common DNA and genes. The sample has hundreds of thousands of distinct CDR3 sequences on record, 20% to 30% of them singletons. The ten largest clones take up 2.5% to 3.5% of the sample. These sequences were also reported in another study, on T cells expressing NK-cell markers.

Source material: CD4+ T cells sorted from blood. The receptors were sampled from a woman younger than 30 in good health.

The gene calls are TRBV11-2 and TRBJ2-3, with 8 bases matching TRBD2. The germline gives CDR1 SGHAT, CDR2 FQNNGV. This CDR3 spans 15 amino acids. V was clipped by 5 bases and J by 5 bases; unmatched bases: 9. The CDR3 reads CASSHWREDLDTQYF. DNA for the CDR3: TGTGCCAGCAGCCACTGGCGGGAGGACCTAGATACGCAGTATTTT.

This clonotype has just a few counts. This chain connects TRBV29-1 to TRBJ2-7, with 8 bases identical to TRBD2. Per germline, CDR1 SQVTM and CDR2 ANQGSEA. The CDR3 totals 14 residues. J was trimmed by 0 bases and V by 4 bases; bases with no gene match: 5. CDR3 protein: CSVGVAGLSYEQYF. The CDR3 nucleotides read TGCAGCGTTGGGGTAGCGGGGCTCTCCTACGAGCAGTACTTC.

Points on this clonotype: Germline is not matched at one junction end, which may reflect a read error. The rearrangement uses TRBV5-1 and TRBJ1-1; D is ambiguous. The CDR3 sequence is 14 residues long. Looked up from germline, CDR1 is SGHRS and CDR2 is YFSETQ. The CDR3 DNA sequence: TGCGCCAGCAGCTTGGCGGCGGGGAACACTGAAGTTTTCTTT. It translates to CASSLAAGNTEVFF.

The rearrangement joins TRBV20-1 to TRBJ1-2; possible D gene TRBD1, 6 bases. Germline V CDR1 and CDR2: DFQATT, SNEGSKA (reference sequence). The CDR3 sequence is 11 residues long. Deletions cut 6 bases from V and 5 bases from J, with 10 bases between. DNA of the CDR3: TGCAGTGCGGGACAATCTTATGGCTACACCTTC. Its protein product is CSAGQSYGYTF.

This chain links TRBV5-1 with TRBJ2-2, with D possibly matching TRBD2 (5 bases). The germline V and J ends were trimmed by 0 bases and 1 base, with 7 bases remaining between them. The CDR3 consists of 15 residues. From germline, CDR1 is SGHRS and CDR2 YFSETQ. DNA for the CDR3: TGCGCCAGCAGCTTGGAGGCGGGGAACACCGGGGAGCTGTTTTTT. Translated: CASSLEAGNTGELFF.

The CDR3 sequence is CASSSGSGTGAYNEQFF. As DNA, the CDR3 is TGTGCCAGCAGCAGCGGCTCCGGGACAGGGGCGTACAATGAGCAGTTCTTC. V usage is TRBV5-4 and J usage is TRBJ2-1; 10 bases agree with TRBD1. The CDR3 covers 17 residues. The trim removed 4 bases at V and 4 bases at J, leaving 11 bases unmatched. Germline V gene data show CDR1 as SGHNT and CDR2 as YYREEE (reference sequence).

This clonotype was picked up a small number of times. J is TRBJ2-3 and V is TRBV20-1; D unresolved. V was pared by 1 base and J by 4 bases, with 12 bases between. Germline V gene data show CDR1 as DFQATT and CDR2 as SNEGSKA (reference sequence). The CDR3 contains 14 residues. As DNA, the CDR3 is TGCAGTGCTAGAGTGGTTAGGAGATCAGATACGCAGTATTTT. Protein: CSARVVRRSDTQYF.

This clonotype was found a few times. The gene calls are TRBV12-3 or TRBV12-4 and TRBJ1-3; no clear D gene. V was trimmed by 8 bases and J by 3 bases, leaving 17 bases between them. The CDR3 covers 15 residues. CDR3 nucleotide sequence: TGTGCCAGCTTGTTGTGGGGAACACTTGGAAACACCATATATTTT. Protein sequence: CASLLWGTLGNTIYF.

The sample holds a few counts of this clonotype. The chain is built from TRBV14 and TRBJ2-3, with 11 bases fitting TRBD2. Germline CDR1 is SGHDN and CDR2 is FVKESK. The CDR3 is made up of 18 amino acids. The junction had 9 bases not matched to a gene; V was cut back by 0 bases and J by 4 bases. DNA of the CDR3: TGTGCCAGCAGCCAAGATTTACTAGCGGGAGATAGGGCAGATACGCAGTATTTT. Translated, it gives CASSQDLLAGDRADTQYF. The full variable domain, in which reference TRBV14 and TRBJ2-3 provide the parts outside the CDR3, is EAGVTQFPSHSVIEKGQTVTLRCDPISGHDNLYWYRRVMGKEIKFLLHFVKESKQDESGMPNNRFLAERTGGTYSTLKVQPAELEDSGVYFCASSQDLLAGDRADTQYFGPGTRLTVL.

This clonotype was seen many times. The chain couples TRBV5-1 to TRBJ1-1, with D perhaps TRBD1 (6 bases). The germline V gene encodes CDR1 SGHRS and CDR2 YFSETQ. V dropped 0 bases and J dropped 6 bases, with 15 bases sitting between them. The CDR3 is 15 residues long. CDR3 bases: TGCGCCAGCAGCTTGGCCGGGGAGACAGGAGCTGAAGCTTTCTTT. It specifies CASSLAGETGAEAFF.

This clonotype showed up many times. The rearrangement uses TRBV30 and TRBJ1-5, with a tentative D call TRBD1 (5 bases). There are 14 residues in the CDR3. V shed 2 bases and J shed 8 bases, with 16 bases lying between them. Germline V gene data show CDR1 as GTSNPN and CDR2 as SVGIG (reference sequence). CDR3 in amino acids: CAWSRDGNYEPQHF. The CDR3, as DNA: TGTGCCTGGAGTCGGGACGGTAATTACGAGCCCCAGCATTTT.

This rearrangement joins TRBV3-1 to TRBJ2-7; D is possibly TRBD2 (6 bases). CDR3 length: 13 amino acids. The germline CDR1 and CDR2 sequences are LGHDT and YNNKEL (reference sequence). The ends were cut back, 0 bases at V and 6 bases at J, with 9 bases in the middle. The CDR3 bases are TGTGCCAGCAGCCAAGAGCCCGGGAGCGAGCAGTACTTC. Its translation is CASSQEPGSEQYF.

This rearrangement joins TRBV20-1 to TRBJ2-1; D might be TRBD2 (7 bases). There are 13 residues in the CDR3. The ends were cut back, 2 bases at V and 8 bases at J, with 13 bases in the middle. Looked up from germline, CDR1 is DFQATT and CDR2 is SNEGSKA (reference sequence). The CDR3 spells CSARRGARDEQFF. The CDR3 coding sequence is TGCAGTGCTAGACGGGGGGCGAGGGATGAGCAGTTCTTC.

The chain recombines TRBV20-1 with TRBJ2-2; 9 bases line up with TRBD2. CDR1 and CDR2 from the germline V gene are DFQATT and SNEGSKA (reference sequence). This CDR3 has 16 amino acids. In DNA, the CDR3 is TGCTGCGCTAGGGGCCCCGGCCTAGCGGGGACCGGGGAGCTGTTTTTT. Translating gives CCARGPGLAGTGELFF.

This chain connects TRBV20-1 to TRBJ2-7, with TRBD2 identical over 12 bases. The V gene's germline CDR1 is DFQATT and CDR2 SNEGSKA (reference sequence). V shed 5 bases and J 5 bases; nucleotides not matched to a gene: 10. The CDR3 is 15 residues long. The CDR3 reads CSALAGGTKNHEQYF. DNA for the CDR3: TGCAGTGCTCTAGCGGGAGGGACCAAGAACCACGAGCAGTACTTC.

This chain links TRBV20-1 with TRBJ2-2, with a weak D call TRBD1 (5 bases). Germline CDR1 reads DFQATT; CDR2 reads SNEGSKA (reference sequence). The CDR3 has 15 amino acids. The ends were cut back, 3 bases at V and 4 bases at J, with 15 bases in the middle. The CDR3 DNA reads as TGCAGTGCTAGCACCAGACAGAGAATCACCGGGGAGCTGTTTTTT. Translation gives CSASTRQRITGELFF.

The chain links TRBV11-2 to TRBJ2-5; D not resolved. V lost 4 bases and J lost 8, with 8 bases in between. The CDR3 consists of 11 residues. Germline loops: CDR1 SGHAT, CDR2 FQNNGV. CDR3 DNA sequence: TGTGCCAGCAGCTCTAGGTCAACCCAGTACTTC. Encoded protein: CASSSRSTQYF.

This chain links TRBV20-1 with TRBJ2-1, with D possibly being TRBD2 (6 bases). This CDR3 spans 14 amino acids. Trimming cost V 2 bases and J 0 bases, with 8 bases left between them. Germline lookup yields CDR1 DFQATT and CDR2 SNEGSKA (reference sequence). CDR3 DNA: TGCAGTGCTAGAAAGGGAGGCTCCTACAATGAGCAGTTCTTC. Protein: CSARKGGSYNEQFF.

This clonotype turned up a few times. The chain joins TRBV15 to TRBJ1-2, with D unclear. Germline CDR1 and CDR2: LNHNV and YYDKDF (reference sequence). This CDR3 region has 16 residues. V was pared by 0 bases and J by 4 bases, with 15 bases between. This chain's CDR3 is CATSREGSWVSYGYTF. For the CDR3, the DNA is TGTGCCACCAGCAGAGAAGGTTCATGGGTTTCCTATGGCTACACCTTC.

This clonotype was detected a few times. The chain has TRBV12-3 or TRBV12-4 and TRBJ1-1; no definite D call. V was clipped by 5 bases and J by 2 bases, with 12 bases between them. This CDR3 contains 14 residues. The CDR3 DNA follows: TGTGCCAGCAGTCCGCTAGGGTCAAACACTGAAGCTTTCTTT. Amino acids: CASSPLGSNTEAFF.

This clonotype came up a few times. The genes are TRBV4-3 and TRBJ1-3, with TRBD1 identical over 7 bases. The CDR3 length is 15 residues. The junction had 4 bases not matched to a gene; V was cut back by 3 bases and J by 2 bases. CDR1 is LGHNA and CDR2 is YSLEER in the germline V gene. DNA for the CDR3: TGCGCCAGCAGCCAGGCGACAGGGACTGGAAACACCATATATTTT. Protein sequence: CASSQATGTGNTIYF.

The chain recombines TRBV24-1 with TRBJ2-3; perhaps TRBD2 as D (5 bases). The CDR3 has 19 residues. V was cut by 2 bases and J by 3 bases, with 23 bases left in between. The germline CDR1 and CDR2 sequences are KGHDR and SFDVKD. CDR3 amino acids: CATSDSGPGEKLRTDTQYF. CDR3 coding DNA: TGTGCCACCAGTGATTCGGGCCCTGGGGAGAAGCTTAGGACAGATACGCAGTATTTT.

This clonotype appeared once. The chain couples TRBV7-2 to TRBJ2-4; D perhaps matches TRBD1 (5 bases). V lost 4 bases and J 6 bases, leaving 13 bases between the germline ends. The CDR3 runs to 14 residues. Germline V lookup: CDR1 SGHTA, CDR2 FQGNSA. This CDR3 reads CASSSRTFPNIQYF. CDR3 bases: TGTGCCAGCAGCTCGCGGACATTCCCAAACATTCAGTACTTC.

This clonotype was counted only a few times. The rearrangement joins TRBV7-2 to TRBJ2-5; no definite D call. The CDR3 length is 13 residues. Trimming took 4 bases from V and 1 from J, leaving 7 bases between them. CDR1 SGHTA and CDR2 FQGNSA come from the germline V gene. The CDR3 region is CASSSELQETQYF. The CDR3, as DNA: TGTGCCAGCAGCTCTGAACTCCAAGAGACCCAGTACTTC.